This TCR beta chain comes out of a study of beta chain features in type 1 diabetes. Study-level points and caveats: Type 1 diabetes patients showed fewer insertions and more deletions at VDJ junctions. Moderate but significant shortening of TCRB CDR3s was recorded in all four CD4+ subsets from Type 1 diabetes patients.

Expressed TCRB transcripts were sequenced because the isolated RNA had all been reverse transcribed beforehand. For naive, central memory and regulatory T cell samples, reads averaged about 3.7 million. The assay was immunoSEQ multiplex PCR, and TCRdb's table has in-frame clones only and misses some. The profile shows some 44,000 clones, 65% to 70% of them singletons. CDR1 is SGHTA and CDR2 is FQGNSA in the germline V gene. V dropped 3 bases and J dropped 0 bases, with 21 bases sitting between them. The CDR3 runs to 18 residues. Of note for this clone: Its antigen is unidentified.

Sequenced sample: Tregs from blood. This sequence joins TRBV7-2 and TRBJ2-7, with D possibly TRBD2 on 6 matching bases. This TCR was recovered from a woman aged 18-30 years with type 1 diabetes. CDR3 residues: CASSFYGVLSGTSYEQYF. CDR3 sequence (DNA): TGTGCCAGCAGCTTCTACGGGGTCCTTAGCGGTACCTCCTACGAGCAGTACTTC.